A single T cell receptor (beta chain) is shown here with its context. The data stem from a study of CD8 T cells in Susac syndrome. Germline loops: CDR1 GTSNPN, CDR2 SVGIG (reference sequence). V was shortened by 1 base and J by 1 base, with 5 bases between the two germline ends. CDR3 length: 12 residues. Reverse transcription of 0.5 to 1 ug RNA was performed with random hexamers. One entry per CDR3 protein results from TCRdb running MiXCR on the immunoSEQ multiplex PCR reads. The sample holds around 80,000 distinct CDR3 sequences, roughly 90% seen once. Sequencing used CD8+ T cells from PBMCs. This clonotype was obtained from a human donor with multiple sclerosis. This chain uses TRBV30 with TRBJ2-7; D is ambiguous. For the CDR3, the DNA is TGTGCCTGGAGTGAAGAATCCTACGAGCAGTACTTC. Protein product: CAWSEESYEQYF.